The sequence of this T cell receptor (beta chain) was determined in a study of monozygotic twins with inflammatory bowel disease. Study-wide results and limits: Separate T cell subtypes could not be resolved from one another. Findings did not support one strong IBD-associated signal or clonotype. Lower TCRbeta diversity (inverse Simpson) was seen in IBD patients than in healthy co-twins.

Template switching added UMIs carrying a 6-nucleotide sample barcode. After re-calling the 5' RACE reads, TCRdb lists one entry per CDR3 protein, DNA absent. The listing contains around 370,000 distinct CDR3 sequences. The germline V gene has CDR1 SEHNR and CDR2 FQNEAQ (reference sequence). This CDR3 is 14 amino acids long. As for this clonotype: Its specificity is unknown.

This chain joins TRBV7-9 and TRBJ2-1; TCRdb's D gene call, TRBD1, goes unchecked for lack of DNA. Sequencing used blood. The clonotype comes from a human donor with ulcerative colitis or Crohn's disease, or a healthy co-twin of an affected twin (not recorded which). The CDR3 loop is CASSPPGTGDEQFF. The complete variable domain, with remaining parts taken from reference TRBV7-9 and TRBJ2-1, reads DTGVSQNPRHKITKRGQNVTFRCDPISEHNRLYWYRQTLGQGPEFLTYFQNEAQLEKSRLLSDRFSAERPKGSFSTLEIQRTEQGDSAMYLCASSPPGTGDEQFFGPGTRLTVL.